This TCR beta chain was recorded in a study of blood T cell repertoires in COVID-19. Study background: Spain, Italy and the United States supplied samples that represented acute and convalescent COVID-19. From T cells, B-cell-depleted T cells, or PBMCs came the material, which was cDNA or gDNA.

CDR1 is SGHAT and CDR2 is FQNNGV in the germline V gene. V lost 4 bases and J lost 7, with 16 bases in between. The CDR3 loop spans 14 amino acids. Per the original data handling: Amplification from reference gene primers served as the basis for estimated nucleated cell counts. Data came from immunoSEQ multiplex PCR; TCRdb stores just in-frame clones and leaves some out. That table is the source of V, J and clone size, and D and trimming were worked out from the DNA. The sample includes roughly 220,000 clones, over 75% seen only once; the top ten take about 6%. This sequence originates from a man older than 75 with acute or convalescent COVID-19. The chain joins TRBV11-2 to TRBJ1-1; D remains ambiguous. Sequences were obtained from peripheral blood. The CDR3 region has the DNA TGTGCCAGCAGCTCGAGATTGGCGGGGAATGAAGCTTTCTTT. Translation gives CASSSRLAGNEAFF.